Listed here is a single T cell receptor (beta chain). This clone's antigen is unknown. Per-base qualities were not stored, and no clone one base away is much larger. This entry is derived from a study of PD-1 blockade in classical Hodgkin lymphoma (dated by TCRdb to the early 2020s). Background on the whole study: Nivolumab dosing was 3 mg/kg intravenously every 2 weeks, continuing until either disease progression or unacceptable toxicity. The study used CyTOF and TCR beta sequencing to define a peripheral blood immune signature of response to PD-1 blockade in classical Hodgkin lymphoma.

Taken from cysteine to phenylalanine, the CDR3 has 14 residues. Solely the CDR3 DNA is kept, with 42 bases framed from the first base. The germline V gene yields ENHRY for CDR1 and SYGVKD for CDR2. V is cut by 7 bases and J by 0 bases, and the space between the germline ends is 13 bases. This sample's time point label indicates: cycle 1 day 1 (C1D1), immediately before nivolumab initiation. All trial patients had relapsed after autologous stem cell transplantation, with cohorts A, B and C differing in prior brentuximab vedotin exposure. The trial cohort included 45 to 65 patients with relapsed/refractory classical Hodgkin lymphoma, and each patient had a best overall response of complete response, partial response or progressive disease. Trial patients were treated with single-agent nivolumab in the multi-cohort phase II CheckMate 205 trial. An independent review committee assessed best overall response using the 2007 International Working Group response criteria. Trial PBMCs were obtained immediately prior to nivolumab initiation (C1D1) and on therapy at cycle 2 day 1 and cycle 4 day 1. After peripheral blood was drawn into 8 mL Vacutainer Cell Preparation Tubes, PBMCs were isolated by centrifugation and then cryopreserved.

The Qiagen DNeasy kit was used to extract genomic DNA from unsorted PBMCs and from the negatively selected CD4+ and CD8+ fractions. Using primers that anneal to V and J segments, immunoSEQ multiplex PCR amplified the TCR beta CDR3 regions. Amplification bias was minimized using a synthetic immune receptor repertoire, and residual bias was removed computationally after sequencing. In the source study's methods: Repertoire diversity was quantified as the Shannon entropy index using custom Python scripts. Unsorted, CD4+ and CD8+ repertoires were analyzed separately, except in combined analyses where CD4+ and CD8+ sequences were merged in silico. Clonal expansion was defined as a frequency increase of at least 2-fold after treatment compared with C1D1, and clones undetected at baseline were assigned a pseudocount of 0.5. Singleton clones were defined as clones with 0 or 1 copy at C1D1, and non-singleton clones were defined as clones with 2 or more copies. Clones expanded in unsorted samples were assigned a CD4+, CD8+ or unknown annotation through matching of protein sequences in sorted samples from the same patient. Diversity changes from C1D1 to C4D1 were tested in paired samples using Wilcoxon tests. Not all clones reach the TCRdb copy of this immuneACCESS table, which keeps in-frame sequences only. Checked studies attribute under half of the gap to unresolved V genes and leave the rest unexplained. Clone size and V and J calls were adopted from that table, with D and trimming inferred from the DNA. This sample gives about 40,000 clones in total; 87% of them show up just once. The ten largest make up approximately 8.8% of the sample.

Broad study findings and their caveats: A significant rise by C4D1 was seen in CD4+ but not CD8+ TCR diversity (p=0.0027 vs p=0.16), with the rise being most apparent in complete responders (p=0.02). Among trial patients, those achieving complete response had baseline diversity similar to that of newly diagnosed patients, while diversity was significantly lower in partial responders and progressors. Baseline TCR diversity was reported to be lower in newly diagnosed patients than in healthy donors and to be lower still in relapsed/refractory patients. Only a single clinical trial cohort was studied, and what caused the repertoire differences, possibly disease activity or prior therapy, remained undefined. Lower diversity was seen in patients whose nivolumab began less than 1 year after ASCT, and these patients were left out of later analyses so that immune reconstitution would not confound the results.

The sequencing here drew on peripheral blood mononuclear cells (PBMCs), taken at baseline. The TCR originated in a human donor with classical Hodgkin lymphoma. The sequence joins TRBV10-3 to TRBJ2-7, and TRBD1 may be the D gene, going by 5 matching bases. The bases read TGTGCCATCACCCGCTCACAGGACTCCTACGAGCAGTACTTC. Translated, this is CAITRSQDSYEQYF.